This T cell receptor (beta chain) was retrieved from a study of graft-versus-host responses after intestinal transplantation. Study-level background: Multivisceral, liver-intestinal, or isolated intestinal transplants were received by the recipients. Overall study findings and caveats: Some GvH clones were seen earlier in gut or blood, suggesting intestinal origin. Allografts from individuals with graft-donor T cell macrochimerism displayed high graft-versus-host to host-versus-graft clonal ratios.

Remarks on this clone: What it recognizes is unknown.

Sequencing was performed with immunoSEQ multiplex PCR; in TCRdb, only in-frame clones are kept and a portion is missing. The sample lists 9,500 to 13,000 clones, roughly 80% occurring once. The germline V gene encodes CDR1 MNHEY and CDR2 SVGAGI. The ends lost 2 bases at V and 7 bases at J; junction bases unmatched: 11. The CDR3 is made up of 16 amino acids. Graft specimens yielded both intraepithelial and lamina propria lymphocytes. This receptor was taken from a human patient who received an intestinal transplant, so some T cells may come from the graft donor. The rearrangement joins TRBV6-5 to TRBJ1-1; 9 bases are shared with TRBD1. The sequencing used ileum tissue, collected 23 days after intestinal transplant. Here the CDR3 reads CASSYPSTGGGLEAFF. Here the CDR3 DNA reads TGTGCCAGCAGTTACCCTTCGACAGGGGGAGGCCTTGAAGCTTTCTTT.